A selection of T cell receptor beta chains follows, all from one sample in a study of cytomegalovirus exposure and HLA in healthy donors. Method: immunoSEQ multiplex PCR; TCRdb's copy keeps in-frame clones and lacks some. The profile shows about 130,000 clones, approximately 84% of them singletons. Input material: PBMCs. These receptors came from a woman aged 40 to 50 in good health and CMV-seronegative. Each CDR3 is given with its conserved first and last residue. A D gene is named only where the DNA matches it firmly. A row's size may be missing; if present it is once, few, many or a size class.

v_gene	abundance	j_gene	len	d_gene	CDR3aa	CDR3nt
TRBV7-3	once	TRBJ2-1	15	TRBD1	CASSLTGQGNNEQFF	TGTGCCAGCAGCTTAACCGGACAGGGAAACAATGAGCAGTTCTTC
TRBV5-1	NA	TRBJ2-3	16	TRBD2	CASSLGKRGGLYTQYF	TGCGCCAGCAGTCTTGGAAAGCGGGGGGGCTTGTATACGCAGTATTTT
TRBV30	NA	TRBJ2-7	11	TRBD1	CAWRDRDEQYF	TGTGCCTGGAGGGACAGGGACGAGCAGTACTTC
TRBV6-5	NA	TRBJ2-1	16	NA	CASSYGRDQPSNEQFF	TGTGCCAGCAGTTATGGGCGGGACCAACCTTCCAATGAGCAGTTCTTC
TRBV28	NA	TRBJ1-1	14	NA	CASSLGGANTEAFF	TGTGCCAGCAGTTTGGGGGGGGCGAACACTGAAGCTTTCTTT
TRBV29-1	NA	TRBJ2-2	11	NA	CSAGDTGELFF	TGCAGCGCAGGGGACACCGGGGAGCTGTTTTTT
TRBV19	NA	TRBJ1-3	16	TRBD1	CASSAGKQGSRRTIYF	TGTGCCAGTAGCGCCGGGAAACAGGGGTCCAGGCGGACCATATATTTT
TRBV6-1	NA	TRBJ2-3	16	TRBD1	CASSETAGGVTDTQYF	TGTGCCAGCAGTGAAACGGCAGGGGGCGTCACAGATACGCAGTATTTT
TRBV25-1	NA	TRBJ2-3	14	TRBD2	CASSASGRGVTQYF	TGTGCCAGCAGTGCATCCGGGCGGGGGGTCACGCAGTATTTT
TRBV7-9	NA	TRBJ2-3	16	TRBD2	CASSPSLAGVVDTQYF	TGTGCCAGCAGCCCATCACTAGCGGGAGTGGTAGATACGCAGTATTTT
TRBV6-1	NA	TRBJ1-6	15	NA	CASSEGEGAGSPLHF	TGTGCCAGCAGTGAAGGGGAAGGGGCCGGTTCACCCCTCCACTTT
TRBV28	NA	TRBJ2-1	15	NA	CASSLSKSGLDEQFF	TGTGCCAGCAGTTTATCTAAATCGGGTCTCGATGAGCAGTTCTTC
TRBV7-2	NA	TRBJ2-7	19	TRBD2	CASSTQGTSQPIRKYEQYF	TGTGCCAGCAGCACCCAGGGGACTAGTCAGCCCATCCGCAAGTACGAGCAGTACTTC
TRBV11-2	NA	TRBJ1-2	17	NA	CASSLAAGGAASYGYTF	TGTGCCAGCAGCTTAGCGGCGGGGGGCGCGGCGAGCTATGGCTACACCTTC
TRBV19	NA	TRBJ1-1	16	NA	CASSAARRSPNTEAFF	TGTGCCAGTAGTGCGGCGAGGAGATCCCCTAACACTGAAGCTTTCTTT
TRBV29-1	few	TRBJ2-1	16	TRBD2	CSAQGTSGKRYNEQFF	TGCAGCGCCCAAGGGACTAGCGGGAAAAGGTACAATGAGCAGTTCTTC
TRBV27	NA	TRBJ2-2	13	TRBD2	CASSFLAGGPQFF	TGTGCCAGCAGTTTCCTAGCGGGAGGGCCGCAGTTTTTT
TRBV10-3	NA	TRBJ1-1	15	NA	CAISVLQGVGTEAFF	TGTGCCATCAGTGTACTACAGGGAGTCGGCACTGAAGCTTTCTTT
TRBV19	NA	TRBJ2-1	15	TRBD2	CASSPLAGLSNEQFF	TGTGCCAGTAGCCCTTTAGCGGGACTTTCGAATGAGCAGTTCTTC
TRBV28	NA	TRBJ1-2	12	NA	CASWGRVMAATF	TGTGCCAGCTGGGGCAGGGTAATGGCTGCCACCTTC
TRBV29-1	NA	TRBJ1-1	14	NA	CSVERQGKYTEAFF	TGCAGCGTTGAACGGCAGGGGAAGTACACTGAAGCTTTCTTT
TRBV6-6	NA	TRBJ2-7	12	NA	CASSRTDYEQYF	TGTGCCAGCAGTCGGACAGACTACGAGCAGTACTTC
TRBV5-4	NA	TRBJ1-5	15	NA	CASSLSLQGYQPQHF	TGTGCCAGCAGCTTGTCCCTACAGGGCTATCAGCCCCAGCATTTT
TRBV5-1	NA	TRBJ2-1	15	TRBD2	CASSFASGRLDEQFF	TGCGCCAGCAGCTTCGCTAGCGGGAGACTAGATGAGCAGTTCTTC
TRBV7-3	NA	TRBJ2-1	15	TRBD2	CASSLTAGGPNEQFF	TGTGCCAGCAGCTTAACGGCGGGAGGTCCCAATGAGCAGTTCTTC
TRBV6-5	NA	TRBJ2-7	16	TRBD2	CASSYSSGTSSYEQYF	TGTGCCAGCAGTTATTCTTCCGGGACTAGCTCCTACGAGCAGTACTTC
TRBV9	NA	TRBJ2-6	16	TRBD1	CASSIKQGAGANVLTF	TGTGCCAGCAGCATCAAACAGGGGGCTGGGGCCAACGTCCTGACTTTC
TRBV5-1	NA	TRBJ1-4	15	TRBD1	CASSRDRGLNEKLFF	TGCGCCAGCTCCCGGGACAGGGGTTTGAATGAAAAACTGTTTTTT
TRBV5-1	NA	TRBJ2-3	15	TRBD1	CASSTRTGNTDTQYF	TGCGCCAGCAGCACGCGGACAGGGAACACAGATACGCAGTATTTT
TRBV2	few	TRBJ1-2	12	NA	CASDAGYKSSTF	TGTGCCAGCGACGCAGGGTATAAGTCCTCCACCTTC
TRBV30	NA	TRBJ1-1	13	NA	CAWIGQVFTEAFF	TGTGCCTGGATTGGGCAGGTGTTTACTGAAGCTTTCTTT
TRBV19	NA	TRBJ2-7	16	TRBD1	CASSLNPGQGVYEQYF	TGTGCCAGTAGTCTCAACCCGGGACAGGGGGTCTACGAGCAGTACTTC
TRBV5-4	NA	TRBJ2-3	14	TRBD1	CASARDRSQDTQYF	TGTGCCAGCGCCCGGGACAGGTCCCAGGATACGCAGTATTTT
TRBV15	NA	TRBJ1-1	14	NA	CATSRDRGNTEAFF	TGTGCCACCAGCAGAGATCGAGGGAACACTGAAGCTTTCTTT
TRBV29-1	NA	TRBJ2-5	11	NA	CSVVTQEAQYF	TGCAGCGTTGTAACCCAAGAGGCCCAGTACTTC
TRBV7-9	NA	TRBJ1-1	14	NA	CASSPDGGESEAFF	TGTGCCAGCAGCCCCGACGGGGGGGAGAGTGAAGCTTTCTTT
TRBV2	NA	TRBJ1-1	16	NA	CASTRGPFGLNTEAFF	TGTGCCAGCACCAGAGGGCCCTTTGGTTTGAACACTGAAGCTTTCTTT
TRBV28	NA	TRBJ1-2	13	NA	CASSWDTAYGYTF	TGTGCCAGCAGCTGGGACACAGCCTATGGCTACACCTTC
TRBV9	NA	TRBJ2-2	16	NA	CASSPVEYPNTGELFF	TGTGCCAGCAGTCCGGTAGAGTACCCGAACACCGGGGAGCTGTTTTTT
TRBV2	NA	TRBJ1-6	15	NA	CASSGATGYNSPLHF	TGTGCCAGCAGTGGAGCGACTGGGTATAATTCACCCCTCCACTTT
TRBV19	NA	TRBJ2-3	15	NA	CASTPRALSTDTQYF	TGTGCCAGTACCCCGAGGGCCCTCAGCACAGATACGCAGTATTTT
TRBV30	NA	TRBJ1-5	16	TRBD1	CAWSAPDRAAGQSQHF	TGTGCCTGGAGTGCCCCGGACAGGGCGGCAGGTCAGTCCCAGCATTTT
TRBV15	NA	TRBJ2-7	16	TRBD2	CATSRDRGLAPYEQYF	TGTGCCACCAGCAGAGATAGGGGACTAGCTCCCTACGAGCAGTACTTC
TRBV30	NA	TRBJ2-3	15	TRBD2	CAWSIAGGPTDTQYF	TGTGCCTGGAGTATAGCGGGGGGACCCACAGATACGCAGTATTTT
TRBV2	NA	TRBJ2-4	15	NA	CASSDPGLKRDIQYF	TGTGCCAGCAGTGACCCGGGACTTAAGAGGGACATTCAGTACTTC
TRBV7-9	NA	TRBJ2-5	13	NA	CASSLVPHETQYF	TGTGCCAGCAGCTTAGTTCCCCATGAGACCCAGTACTTC
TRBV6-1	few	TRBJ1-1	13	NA	CATGGAPDTEAFF	TGTGCCACCGGAGGGGCCCCCGACACTGAAGCTTTCTTT
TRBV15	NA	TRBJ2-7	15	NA	CATSPRGWGYYEQYF	TGTGCCACCAGCCCTCGGGGGTGGGGGTACTACGAGCAGTACTTC
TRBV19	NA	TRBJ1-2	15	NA	CASSIGYRVLDGYTF	TGTGCCAGTAGTATAGGTTACAGGGTTTTGGATGGCTACACCTTC
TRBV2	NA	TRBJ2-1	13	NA	CASQRGTVNEQFF	TGTGCCAGCCAACGAGGTACGGTGAATGAGCAGTTCTTC
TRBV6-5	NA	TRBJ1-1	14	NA	CASSVRGYGTEAFF	TGTGCCAGCAGTGTAAGGGGTTACGGCACTGAAGCTTTCTTT